Listed here are 15 T cell receptor beta chains from one sample, sequenced in a study of T cell changes during pregnancy in multiple sclerosis. Sequenced by immunoSEQ multiplex PCR; TCRdb stores in-frame clones only, minus some. The sample has about 32,000 clones, roughly 89% seen once. Sequencing used CD8+ T cells from peripheral blood mononuclear cells, obtained in the second trimester of pregnancy. The receptors here all came from a female donor in good health, enrolled as a control in a pregnancy study.

The chain employs TRBV30 and TRBJ1-5; D call uncertain. CDR3 length: 11 residues. Germline V gene lookup returns CDR1 GTSNPN and CDR2 SVGIG (reference sequence). V lost 5 bases and J 7 bases, leaving 9 bases between the germline ends. CDR3 sequence reads: CAWGPGQPQHF. Written as DNA, the CDR3 is TGTGCCTGGGGGCCCGGACAGCCCCAGCATTTT.

The chain is built from TRBV27 and TRBJ1-5; D remains unclear. The germline V gene has CDR1 MNHEY and CDR2 SMNVEV (reference sequence). This CDR3 region has 14 residues. Trimming took 2 bases from V and 7 from J, leaving 12 bases between them. DNA of the CDR3: TGTGCCAGCAGTTTAGACGGGGATGAGCAGCCCCAGCATTTT. Translated: CASSLDGDEQPQHF.

The CDR3 bases are TGTGCCAGCAGCCAGGAGGGCTCTGGGGCCAACGTCCTGACTTTC. This translates into CASSQEGSGANVLTF. The chain has TRBV4-2 and TRBJ2-6; maybe TRBD2 (6 bases). With 3 bases removed from V and 0 bases from J, the gap between germline ends came to 6 bases. The CDR3 spans 15 residues. The germline V gene encodes CDR1 LGHNA and CDR2 YNFKEQ.

This clone was observed a single time. The genes are TRBV27 and TRBJ1-1, with TRBD1 as a possible D gene (5 bases). The V end was cut by 5 bases, the J end by 4 bases, with 14 bases between. This CDR3 is 14 amino acids long. Looked up from germline, CDR1 is MNHEY and CDR2 is SMNVEV (reference sequence). CDR3 amino acids: CASSPRGGITEAFF. The DNA of the CDR3 is TGTGCCAGCAGTCCCCGGGGGGGAATCACTGAAGCTTTCTTT.

The table lists this clone with a count of one. V is TRBV19 and J is TRBJ1-4; possibly TRBD1 for D (5 bases). The CDR3 contains 18 residues. Germline CDR1 reads LNHDA; CDR2 reads SQIVND (reference sequence). Trimming took off 3 bases at V and 4 bases at J, with 21 bases between the two ends. CDR3 region: CASSIDYSVDSFNEKLFF. Here the CDR3 DNA reads TGTGCCAGTAGTATTGATTACTCTGTTGACAGCTTTAATGAAAAACTGTTTTTT.

The chain carries TRBV7-8 and TRBJ1-5; D may be TRBD1 (6 bases). The CDR3 sequence is 15 residues long. Germline assignment: CDR1 SGHVS and CDR2 FQNEAQ. V was clipped by 5 bases and J by 7 bases, with 18 bases between them. The CDR3 DNA reads TGTGCCAGCAGCCATTTGTCAGGGGTCGGGCAGCCCCAGCATTTT. Amino acids: CASSHLSGVGQPQHF.

The genes are TRBV27 and TRBJ1-1; D is ambiguous. Trimming removed 0 bases at V and 2 bases at J, with 7 bases between. The CDR3 runs to 14 residues. Germline-derived CDR1 and CDR2 are MNHEY and SMNVEV (reference sequence). The CDR3 nucleotides read TGTGCCAGCAGTTTATCGCAGGCAAACACTGAAGCTTTCTTT. Residues: CASSLSQANTEAFF.

The chain has TRBV7-9 and TRBJ2-2; D remains ambiguous. V was pared by 5 bases and J by 6 bases, with 7 bases between. CDR1 is SEHNR, CDR2 FQNEAQ, per germline (reference sequence). The CDR3 has 12 residues. CDR3 loop: CASSLLSGELFF. The CDR3 DNA follows: TGTGCCAGCAGCCTTTTATCCGGGGAGCTGTTTTTT.

V gene TRBV6-4 combines with J gene TRBJ2-3; D is unresolved. This CDR3 is 13 amino acids long. Trimming cost V 4 bases and J 0 bases, with 5 bases left between them. CDR1 MRHNA and CDR2 SNTAGT come from the germline V gene. CDR3 sequence reads: CASSGASTDTQYF. CDR3 nucleotides: TGTGCCAGCAGTGGGGCCAGCACAGATACGCAGTATTTT.

The chain uses TRBV7-2 and TRBJ1-5; no reliable D call. Germline V gene sequence: CDR1 SGHTA, CDR2 FQGNSA. The V end was cut by 5 bases, the J end by 5 bases, with 13 bases between. The CDR3 runs 14 residues. CDR3 protein: CASSPQAGYQPQHF. The CDR3 DNA reads TGTGCCAGCAGCCCTCAGGCGGGTTATCAGCCCCAGCATTTT. The variable domain in full, completed from reference TRBV7-2 and TRBJ1-5, reads GAGVSQSPSNKVTEKGKDVELRCDPISGHTALYWYRQSLGQGLEFLIYFQGNSAPDKSGLPSDRFSAERTGGSVSTLTIQRTQQEDSAVYLCASSPQAGYQPQHFGDGTRLSIL.

This sequence joins TRBV7-9 and TRBJ2-5; 11 bases align to TRBD2. Germline CDR1 reads SEHNR; CDR2 reads FQNEAQ (reference sequence). The CDR3 contains 17 residues. J lost 5 bases, V lost 4 bases, and 12 bases had no gene match. The CDR3 region is CASSSFSGGAGDETQYF. Here the CDR3 DNA reads TGTGCCAGCAGCTCCTTTAGCGGGGGGGCCGGGGACGAGACCCAGTACTTC.

The chain has TRBV7-9 and TRBJ1-1, with D perhaps matching TRBD1 (5 bases). V gave up 1 base and J gave up 6 bases, with 15 bases separating them. The CDR3 is 15 amino acids. The germline V gene has CDR1 SEHNR and CDR2 FQNEAQ (reference sequence). The CDR3 here is CASSLDGGEKSEAFF. CDR3 sequence (DNA): TGTGCCAGCAGCTTAGATGGAGGGGAGAAGTCTGAAGCTTTCTTT.

The chain combines TRBV7-2 with TRBJ1-2; possible D gene TRBD1, 5 bases. Germline loops: CDR1 SGHTA, CDR2 FQGNSA. V gave up 4 bases and J gave up 4 bases, with 16 bases separating them. This CDR3 comprises 15 residues. The CDR3 sequence is CASSSRQGSSYGYTF. CDR3 bases: TGTGCCAGCAGCTCTCGTCAGGGATCCTCCTATGGCTACACCTTC.

The chain carries TRBV6-1 and TRBJ2-2; D might be TRBD1 (6 bases). The V end was cut by 4 bases, the J end by 1 base, with 10 bases between. CDR1 is MNHNS and CDR2 is SASEGT in the germline V gene. This CDR3 comprises 15 residues. The CDR3 DNA is TGTGCCAGCAGTGCCCGGGACATGAACACCGGGGAGCTGTTTTTT. Encoded protein: CASSARDMNTGELFF.

The V gene is TRBV29-1, the J gene TRBJ2-7, with D perhaps TRBD1 (6 bases). The CDR3 runs to 13 residues. Germline V gene data show CDR1 as SQVTM and CDR2 as ANQGSEA. Trimming pared 1 base from V and 2 bases from J, leaving 9 bases between. The CDR3 DNA reads TGCAGCGTTGAAGGGCGGACAGCCTACGAGCAGTACTTC. The encoded protein is CSVEGRTAYEQYF.